This is a list of T cell receptor beta chains from one sample in a study of neoadjuvant anti-PD-1 for oral cavity cancer. Profiled with immunoSEQ multiplex PCR; TCRdb holds only in-frame clones, not every one. This sample has over 11,000 clones, with 70% to 80% found just once. The sequencing here drew on PBMCs, taken after nivolumab (anti-PD-1) treatment. The receptors derive from a person aged 40 to 85 with oral cavity squamous cell carcinoma. The CDR3 runs from the conserved cysteine through the conserved F or W. The order of the fields is V gene, D gene, clone size, J gene, CDR3 DNA, CDR3 protein. D genes are given only for firm matches. Size values are once, few and many counts, or a class for expanded clones, and some rows have none.

V: TRBV19
D: TRBD1
size: -
J: TRBJ2-3
DNA: TGTGCCAGTAGCCTCCGGGACAGCAGCACAGATACGCAGTATTTT
CDR3: CASSLRDSSTDTQYF

V: TRBV19
D: -
size: few
J: TRBJ1-2
DNA: TGTGCCAGTAGTGGCGGCAGGGACTATGGCTACACCTTC
CDR3: CASSGGRDYGYTF

V: TRBV19
D: -
size: once
J: TRBJ1-1
DNA: TGTGCCAGTACTCCCAGGGGAGGGAGGGTGACTGAAGCTTTCTTT
CDR3: CASTPRGGRVTEAFF

V: TRBV28
D: -
size: -
J: TRBJ2-7
DNA: TGTGCCAGCAGTTCCCCTGGCCGGTCCTACGAGCAGTACTTC
CDR3: CASSSPGRSYEQYF

V: TRBV6-4
D: TRBD1
size: -
J: TRBJ2-3
DNA: TGTGCCAGCAGAGCGACAGGGCCCACAGATACGCAGTATTTT
CDR3: CASRATGPTDTQYF

V: TRBV7-3
D: TRBD2
size: -
J: TRBJ2-3
DNA: TGTGCCAGCGGAACCGGGACTAGGGCAGATACGCAGTATTTT
CDR3: CASGTGTRADTQYF

V: TRBV7-2
D: TRBD1
size: -
J: TRBJ2-7
DNA: TGTGCCAGCAGCTCCCCGTCGACAGGGGTTAACGAGCAGTACTTC
CDR3: CASSSPSTGVNEQYF

V: TRBV18
D: TRBD1
size: -
J: TRBJ2-5
DNA: TGTGCCAGCTCACCACAGACAGGGGAAGAGACCCAGTACTTC
CDR3: CASSPQTGEETQYF

V: TRBV12-5
D: -
size: -
J: TRBJ1-2
DNA: TGTGCTAGTGGTTTGGACCCGTCAGGGTCCGGCTATGGCTACACCTTC
CDR3: CASGLDPSGSGYGYTF

V: TRBV4-1
D: TRBD1
size: few
J: TRBJ2-7
DNA: TGCGCCAGCAGCCAGGCCGGGACAGGGGGCTACGAGCAGTACTTC
CDR3: CASSQAGTGGYEQYF

V: TRBV19
D: -
size: -
J: TRBJ2-1
DNA: TGTGCCAGTAATCCTCTTGCTAGCACTATCCCTGGGGTGAATGAGCAGTTCTTC
CDR3: CASNPLASTIPGVNEQFF

V: TRBV6-1
D: TRBD1
size: -
J: TRBJ2-7
DNA: TGTGCCAGCAGGTTGTTGAGGGGGCTCTACGAGCAGTACTTC
CDR3: CASRLLRGLYEQYF

V: TRBV6-1
D: TRBD1
size: once
J: TRBJ2-5
DNA: TGTGCCAGCAGTGACACAGGGGGCAGGGAGACCCAGTACTTC
CDR3: CASSDTGGRETQYF

V: TRBV7-3
D: -
size: -
J: TRBJ1-1
DNA: TGTGCCAGCAGCCCCACAGGGTCAATGGCTGAAGCTTTCTTT
CDR3: CASSPTGSMAEAFF

V: TRBV5-4
D: -
size: -
J: TRBJ2-7
DNA: TGTGCCAGCCAAGGGCAGGGGATCCACGAGCAGTACTTC
CDR3: CASQGQGIHEQYF

V: TRBV28
D: -
size: -
J: TRBJ1-1
DNA: TGTGCCAGCTTTTGGGGGGGGCGCAGGACTGAAGCTTTCTTT
CDR3: CASFWGGRRTEAFF

V: TRBV5-1
D: TRBD1
size: once
J: TRBJ1-4
DNA: TGCGCCAGCAGCGCCGGGACAGGGGGCTTCGCTAATGAAAAACTGTTTTTT
CDR3: CASSAGTGGFANEKLFF

V: TRBV4-1
D: TRBD2
size: -
J: TRBJ2-3
DNA: TGCGCCAGCAGCCTTGGTAGCGGGGGCACAGATACGCAGTATTTT
CDR3: CASSLGSGGTDTQYF

V: TRBV28
D: -
size: -
J: TRBJ1-5
DNA: TGTGCCAGCAGTTCGGGCAGTAGCAATCAGCCCCAGCATTTT
CDR3: CASSSGSSNQPQHF

V: TRBV9
D: -
size: -
J: TRBJ1-6
DNA: TGTGCCAGCAGCGTAAAGGACAGCTCCTATAATTCACCCCTCCACTTT
CDR3: CASSVKDSSYNSPLHF

V: TRBV7-2
D: -
size: -
J: TRBJ1-5
DNA: TGTGCCAGCAGCTTAGAAGTAGGCCTTCCACGGCCCCAGCATTTT
CDR3: CASSLEVGLPRPQHF

V: TRBV19
D: -
size: -
J: TRBJ1-2
DNA: TGTGCCAGCAAGCGATTCATTACTCAGAGATCGAGGGGCTACACCTTC
CDR3: CASKRFITQRSRGYTF

V: TRBV25-1
D: -
size: -
J: TRBJ2-5
DNA: TGTGCCAGCAGTTCAGCAGAGACCCAGTACTTC
CDR3: CASSSAETQYF

V: TRBV6-6
D: -
size: -
J: TRBJ1-1
DNA: TGTGCCAGCAGGGACAGAACTGAAGCTTTCTTT
CDR3: CASRDRTEAFF

V: TRBV15
D: -
size: -
J: TRBJ2-1
DNA: TGTGCCACCAGGAGAGACTCCTTTCGGCTAGCTGCCTTGGATGAGCAGTTCTTC
CDR3: CATRRDSFRLAALDEQFF

V: TRBV19
D: TRBD1
size: -
J: TRBJ2-2
DNA: TGTGCCAGTTCGGACAGGGGCTGGGACACCGGGGAGCTGTTTTTT
CDR3: CASSDRGWDTGELFF

V: TRBV5-1
D: TRBD2
size: once
J: TRBJ2-1
DNA: TGCGCCAGCAGCTTGGGGGGACTAGCGGGAATAAATGAGCAGTTCTTC
CDR3: CASSLGGLAGINEQFF

V: TRBV11-2
D: -
size: -
J: TRBJ1-2
DNA: TGTGCCAGCAGCTCACCGGGCCGTGACTTGGGTGGCTACACCTTC
CDR3: CASSSPGRDLGGYTF

V: TRBV6-1
D: TRBD1
size: -
J: TRBJ2-1
DNA: TGTGCCAGCATCACCGGGACAGGGGGCTGGGATGAGCAGTTCTTC
CDR3: CASITGTGGWDEQFF

V: TRBV4-1
D: TRBD1
size: -
J: TRBJ2-2
DNA: TGCGCCAGCAGCTTGACAGGGGCGCACACCGGGGAGCTGTTTTTT
CDR3: CASSLTGAHTGELFF

V: TRBV2
D: TRBD1
size: -
J: TRBJ1-2
DNA: TGTGCCACCTTTTCTACAGGGGAGCGTTCTGGCTACACCTTC
CDR3: CATFSTGERSGYTF

V: TRBV29-1
D: TRBD1
size: -
J: TRBJ1-5
DNA: TGCAGCGCGGCGGACAGGGCCCAAGGGGCCCAGCATTTT
CDR3: CSAADRAQGAQHF

V: TRBV9
D: -
size: few
J: TRBJ2-7
DNA: TGTGCCAGCAGCGTAGCTCCCAGACCCCTTACAGGTTCCTACGAGCAGTACTTC
CDR3: CASSVAPRPLTGSYEQYF

V: TRBV5-1
D: -
size: -
J: TRBJ1-2
DNA: TGCGCCAGCAGCTTGGGGTGGCACTATGGCTACACCTTC
CDR3: CASSLGWHYGYTF

V: TRBV7-2
D: -
size: -
J: TRBJ2-7
DNA: TGTGCCAGCCGAGCTCAGGGGGGAAATTACGAGCAGTACTTC
CDR3: CASRAQGGNYEQYF

V: TRBV4-1
D: -
size: -
J: TRBJ2-2
DNA: TGCGCCAGCAGCGTACCTTGGGGGTACACCGGGGAGCTGTTTTTT
CDR3: CASSVPWGYTGELFF

V: TRBV19
D: -
size: -
J: TRBJ2-2
DNA: TGTGCCAGTATGCTGACAATCCCGAACACCGGGGAGCTGTTTTTT
CDR3: CASMLTIPNTGELFF

V: TRBV6-1
D: -
size: -
J: TRBJ2-7
DNA: TGTGCCAGCAGTGAGGTTTTCACACAGCTCTCCTACGAGCAGTACTTC
CDR3: CASSEVFTQLSYEQYF

V: TRBV6-5
D: TRBD1
size: -
J: TRBJ1-1
DNA: TGTGCCAGCAGTTACTCGCGACAGGGTGACACTGAAGCTTTCTTT
CDR3: CASSYSRQGDTEAFF

V: TRBV7-2
D: TRBD1
size: -
J: TRBJ1-1
DNA: TGTGCCAGCAGCCCCGGGACAGGGGGCTTTTTTTATCGGGACACTGAAGCTTTCTTT
CDR3: CASSPGTGGFFYRDTEAFF

V: TRBV2
D: -
size: -
J: TRBJ2-2
DNA: TGTGCCAGCAGTCCCTTTTTGATCGGGGAGCTGTTTTTT
CDR3: CASSPFLIGELFF

V: TRBV28
D: -
size: few
J: TRBJ1-2
DNA: TGTGCCAGCAGTAAAGTAGGCTACACCTTC
CDR3: CASSKVGYTF

V: TRBV5-6
D: TRBD1
size: -
J: TRBJ1-6
DNA: TGTGCCAGCAGCTCCACTCCGGGACAGGGGATCCCCCTCCACTTT
CDR3: CASSSTPGQGIPLHF

V: TRBV6-1
D: -
size: once
J: TRBJ1-1
DNA: TGTGCCAGCAGTCTACAGCAGAACACTGAAGCTTTCTTT
CDR3: CASSLQQNTEAFF